Each of the 15 T cell receptor beta chains below was sequenced from the same sample in a study of identical twins. In TCRdb, the 5' RACE reads were re-called with MiXCR into one record per CDR3 protein. The data show over 600,000 distinct CDR3 sequences, around 21% seen once. These data also featured in a second study, about T cells expressing NK-cell markers.

The sample comprised PBMCs. The receptors shown here come from a young woman in good health.

This clonotype showed up just a few times. The J gene is TRBJ2-3, the V gene TRBV12-3 or TRBV12-4; D may correspond to TRBD1 or TRBD2 (5 bases each). V was trimmed by 5 bases and J by 7 bases, leaving 10 bases between them. The CDR3 runs 12 residues. The CDR3 region has the DNA TGTGCCAGCAGTAAAAGGGGACATACGCAGTATTTT. It is translated as CASSKRGHTQYF.

This clonotype was seen more than once but under ten times. The V and J genes are TRBV12-3 or TRBV12-4 and TRBJ1-5; a possible D gene is TRBD1 (5 bases). V lost 6 bases and J lost 2, with 14 bases in between. This CDR3 comprises 15 residues. The CDR3 sequence is CASSGTQQRNQPQHF. The CDR3 DNA reads as TGTGCCAGCAGCGGGACGCAACAGCGCAATCAGCCCCAGCATTTT.

This clonotype was observed a handful of times. CDR3 coding DNA: TGTGCCAGCAGCATAACTAGCGTTGAGCAGTTCTTC. Encoded protein: CASSITSVEQFF. The chain uses TRBV7-9 and TRBJ2-1; the match to TRBD2 covers 7 bases. This CDR3 comprises 12 residues. The V gene end was trimmed by 5 bases and the J gene end by 9 bases; junction bases not matched to a gene: 4. Germline CDR1 reads SEHNR; CDR2 reads FQNEAQ (reference sequence).

Of note for this clonotype: One junction end does not reproduce the germline sequence, and a read error may be involved. In DNA form, the CDR3 reads TGTGCCAGCAGTCCAAGGGGAGGGGCAATCTATGGCCACACCTTC. Translating gives CASSPRGGAIYGHTF. This chain links TRBV6-1 with TRBJ1-2; possible D gene TRBD1, 5 bases. The germline CDR1 and CDR2 sequences are MNHNS and SASEGT. This CDR3 is built from 15 residues.

In this sample, this clonotype turned up many times. CDR3 amino acids: CASSPGGTEAFF. CDR3 coding DNA: TGTGCCAGCAGCCCGGGGGGCACTGAAGCTTTCTTT. The chain is built from TRBV12-3 or TRBV12-4 and TRBJ1-1, with D maybe TRBD1 (5 bases). The V and J ends lost 6 bases and 4 bases respectively, with 9 bases between them. CDR3 size: 12 residues.

This clonotype was observed a handful of times. The V call is TRBV7-8, the J call TRBJ2-7; possibly TRBD1 or TRBD2 for D (5 bases each). The CDR3 has 15 residues. Germline V lookup: CDR1 SGHVS, CDR2 FQNEAQ. V shed 2 bases and J shed 3 bases, with 14 bases lying between them. This CDR3 is CASSLQGVLIYEQYF. The CDR3, as DNA: TGTGCCAGCAGCTTACAGGGAGTTTTAATCTACGAGCAGTACTTC.

The rearrangement links TRBV5-1 to TRBJ2-7; D may be TRBD1 (6 bases). The germline V gene has CDR1 SGHRS and CDR2 YFSETQ. The CDR3 is made up of 16 amino acids. V lost 2 bases, J lost 3 bases, and 18 bases lay in between. DNA of the CDR3: TGCGCCAGCAGCTTTAATTCGGACAGCCCCTTCTACGAGCAGTACTTC. It translates to CASSFNSDSPFYEQYF.

This clonotype has a count of ten or more. The rearrangement links TRBV6-4 to TRBJ2-1, with 16 bases identical to TRBD2. V dropped 0 bases and J dropped 4; count of bases not matched to a gene: 6. The CDR3 sequence is 19 residues long. Germline V gives CDR1 MRHNA, CDR2 SNTAGT. The CDR3: CASSDSGTSGGAVYNEQFF. In DNA, the CDR3 is TGTGCCAGCAGTGACTCCGGGACTAGCGGGGGGGCCGTGTACAATGAGCAGTTCTTC.

The chain is built from TRBV13 and TRBJ2-1; maybe TRBD1 (5 bases). Deletions cut 5 bases from V and 2 bases from J, with 16 bases between. Germline values: CDR1 PRHDT, CDR2 FYEKMQ (reference sequence). The length of the CDR3 is 16 residues. The CDR3 reads CASSPQVLGPYNEQFF. As DNA, the CDR3 is TGTGCCAGCAGCCCACAGGTTTTGGGCCCCTACAATGAGCAGTTCTTC.

There are a few counts of this clonotype. The chain carries TRBV13 and TRBJ1-1; TRBD1 might be the D (5 bases). CDR1 is PRHDT and CDR2 is FYEKMQ in the germline V gene (reference sequence). Trimming left V 5 bases short and J 0 bases short, with 13 bases between. There are 15 residues in the CDR3. The CDR3 DNA reads as TGTGCCAGCAGCCCACGGGACTTATTGAACACTGAAGCTTTCTTT. It translates to CASSPRDLLNTEAFF.

The chain recombines TRBV7-6 with TRBJ2-2; D assignment may be TRBD1 or TRBD2 (6 bases each). Between the trimmed V and J ends, which lost 5 bases and 7 bases, there was a span of 17 bases. This CDR3 is built from 15 residues. CDR1 and CDR2 from the germline V gene are SGHVS and FNYEAQ. The CDR3 loop is CASSPPEGVVGELFF. CDR3 bases: TGTGCCAGCAGCCCCCCGGAGGGGGTAGTCGGGGAGCTGTTTTTT.

The rearrangement links TRBV11-2 to TRBJ1-1; D not certain. The CDR3 sequence is 12 residues long. V lost 1 base and J lost 8, with 8 bases in between. The germline CDR1 and CDR2 sequences are SGHAT and FQNNGV. CDR3 region: CASSLGVEEAFF. CDR3 DNA: TGTGCCAGCAGCTTAGGGGTGGAAGAAGCTTTCTTT.

V gene TRBV7-2 combines with J gene TRBJ2-1; possible D gene TRBD2, 6 bases. Germline lookup yields CDR1 SGHTA and CDR2 FQGNSA. V lost 1 base to trimming and J lost 15 bases, with 10 bases between them. This CDR3 comprises 11 residues. The DNA for the CDR3 is TGTGCCAGCAGCTTAGGTTGGAGGGGGTTCTTC. This codes for CASSLGWRGFF.

The chain combines TRBV2 with TRBJ1-4, with unresolved D. The CDR3 extends over 14 amino acids. Trimming stripped 5 bases from V and 8 bases from J, with 15 bases between. CDR1 and CDR2 (germline): SNHLY, FYNNEI. The CDR3 bases are TGTGCCAGCAGTATTCTTTACGAGTCGGAAAAACTGTTTTTT. Translation: CASSILYESEKLFF.

The sample holds one count of this clonotype. The rearrangement links TRBV11-3 to TRBJ2-1; 7 bases are shared with TRBD2. Germline CDR1 reads SGHNT; CDR2 reads YENEEA. The J segment lost 4 bases and the V segment lost 2 bases, leaving 11 bases of the junction unmatched. CDR3 length equals 17 residues. CDR3 region: CASSLTPRDYGYNEQFF. CDR3 nucleotides: TGTGCCAGCAGCTTAACCCCCCGGGACTACGGGTACAATGAGCAGTTCTTC.